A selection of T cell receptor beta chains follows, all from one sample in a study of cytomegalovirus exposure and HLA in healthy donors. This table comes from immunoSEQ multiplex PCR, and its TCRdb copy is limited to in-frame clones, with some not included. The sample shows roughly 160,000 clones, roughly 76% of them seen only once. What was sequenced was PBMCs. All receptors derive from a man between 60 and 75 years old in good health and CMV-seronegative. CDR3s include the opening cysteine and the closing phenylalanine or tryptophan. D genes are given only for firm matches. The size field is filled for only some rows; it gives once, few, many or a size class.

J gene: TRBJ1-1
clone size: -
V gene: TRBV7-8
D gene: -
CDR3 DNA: TGTGCCAGCAGTATAGGGGAAACTGAAGCTTTCTTT
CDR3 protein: CASSIGETEAFF

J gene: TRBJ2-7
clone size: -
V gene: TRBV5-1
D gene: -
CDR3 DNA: TGCGCCAGCAGCTTGGGAGGGATCGGTCCCTACGAGCAGTACTTC
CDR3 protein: CASSLGGIGPYEQYF

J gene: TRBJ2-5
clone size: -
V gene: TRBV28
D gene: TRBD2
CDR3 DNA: TGTGCCAGCAGTTTACCCCTCTTTACTAGCGTAGCAAAAGAGACCCAGTACTTC
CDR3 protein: CASSLPLFTSVAKETQYF

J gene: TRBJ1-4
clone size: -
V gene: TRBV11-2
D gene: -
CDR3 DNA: TGTGCCAGCAGCTTAGTAGCTCGGGAAAAACTGTTTTTT
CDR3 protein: CASSLVAREKLFF

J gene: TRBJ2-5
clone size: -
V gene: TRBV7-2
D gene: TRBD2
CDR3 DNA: TGTGCCAGCACCAGACCGGGACTAGGAGGGGAGGAGACCCAGTACTTC
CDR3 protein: CASTRPGLGGEETQYF

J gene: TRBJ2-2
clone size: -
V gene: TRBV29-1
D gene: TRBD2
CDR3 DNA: TGCAGCGTTGCCGGGACTAGCGGGAGTCTGGGGACCGGGGAGCTGTTTTTT
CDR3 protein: CSVAGTSGSLGTGELFF

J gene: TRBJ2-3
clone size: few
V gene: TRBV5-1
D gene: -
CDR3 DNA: TGCGCCAGCAGCTTGGACGGGGGGCAAGATACGCAGTATTTT
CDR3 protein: CASSLDGGQDTQYF

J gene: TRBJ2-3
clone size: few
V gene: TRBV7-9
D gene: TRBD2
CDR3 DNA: TGTGCCAGCAGCTCCGAAGCGGGGGCGACAGATACGCAGTATTTT
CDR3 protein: CASSSEAGATDTQYF

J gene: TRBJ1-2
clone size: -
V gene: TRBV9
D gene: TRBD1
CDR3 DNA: TGTGCCAGCAGCCCGTCGACAGGGGTTAACTATGGCTACACCTTC
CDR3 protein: CASSPSTGVNYGYTF

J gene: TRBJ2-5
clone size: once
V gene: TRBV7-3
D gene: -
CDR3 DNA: TGTGCCAGCAGCCCCCGTCAGGGGAGAAGGGGAGAGACCCAGTACTTC
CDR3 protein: CASSPRQGRRGETQYF

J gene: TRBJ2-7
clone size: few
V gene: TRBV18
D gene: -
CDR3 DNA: TGTGCCAGCTCACCTAGCACCTACGAGCAGTACTTC
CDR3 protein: CASSPSTYEQYF

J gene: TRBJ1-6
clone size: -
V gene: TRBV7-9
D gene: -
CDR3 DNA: TGTGCCAGCAGCACAGGGTCCGGACAAGATTCACCCCTCCACTTT
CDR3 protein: CASSTGSGQDSPLHF

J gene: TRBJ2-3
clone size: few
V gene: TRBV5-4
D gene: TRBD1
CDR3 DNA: TGTGCCAGCAGCCGGCTGGACAGGGGACCCACAGATACGCAGTATTTT
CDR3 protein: CASSRLDRGPTDTQYF

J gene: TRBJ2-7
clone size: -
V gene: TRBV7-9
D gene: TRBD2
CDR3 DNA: TGTGCCAGCAGCCCTCCTCTAGCGGGGGTTCATCGCGAGCAGTACTTC
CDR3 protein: CASSPPLAGVHREQYF

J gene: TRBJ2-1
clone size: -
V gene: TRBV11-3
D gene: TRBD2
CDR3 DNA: TGTGCCAGCAGCTTAGCCCCGGGACTAGCGGGCGACTCCTACAATGAGCAGTTCTTC
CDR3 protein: CASSLAPGLAGDSYNEQFF

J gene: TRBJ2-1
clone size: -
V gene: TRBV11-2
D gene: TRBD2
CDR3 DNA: TGTGCCAGCAGCCTAAGGGGGTCGGGGACTAGCAATGAGCAGTTCTTC
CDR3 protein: CASSLRGSGTSNEQFF

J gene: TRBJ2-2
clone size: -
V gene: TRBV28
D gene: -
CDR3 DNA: TGTGCCAGCAGTTTTTCGGTGGTGAACACCGGGGAGCTGTTTTTT
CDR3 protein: CASSFSVVNTGELFF

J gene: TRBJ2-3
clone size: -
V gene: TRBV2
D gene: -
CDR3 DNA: TGTGCCAGCAGTGATACAGGGGGGGCCACAGATACGCAGTATTTT
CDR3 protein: CASSDTGGATDTQYF

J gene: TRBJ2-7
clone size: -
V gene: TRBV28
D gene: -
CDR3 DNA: TGTGCCAGCAGTTTACCCCCCCCGGGATCGGATACCTACGAGCAGTACTTC
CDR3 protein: CASSLPPPGSDTYEQYF

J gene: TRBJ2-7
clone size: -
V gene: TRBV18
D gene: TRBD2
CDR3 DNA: TGTGCCAGCTCGGAGTGGACTAGCTCCTACGAGCAGTACTTC
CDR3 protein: CASSEWTSSYEQYF

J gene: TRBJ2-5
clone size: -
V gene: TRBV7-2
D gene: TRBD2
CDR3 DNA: TGTGCCAGCAGCCCCCAGACGGGGGGGCTAGGGACCCAGTACTTC
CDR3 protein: CASSPQTGGLGTQYF

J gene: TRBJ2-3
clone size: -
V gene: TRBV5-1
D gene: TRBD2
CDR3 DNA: TGCGCCAGCAGCTTGAGGCTAGCGGGGGTCACAGATACGCAGTATTTT
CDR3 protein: CASSLRLAGVTDTQYF

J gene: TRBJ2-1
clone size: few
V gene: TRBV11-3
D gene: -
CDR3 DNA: TGTGCCAGCAGCTCCCCCACTACCTACAATGAGCAGTTCTTC
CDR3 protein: CASSSPTTYNEQFF

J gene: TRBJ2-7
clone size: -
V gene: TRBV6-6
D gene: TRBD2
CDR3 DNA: TGTGCCAGCAGACTGCTTACTAGCGACGAGCAGTACTTC
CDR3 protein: CASRLLTSDEQYF

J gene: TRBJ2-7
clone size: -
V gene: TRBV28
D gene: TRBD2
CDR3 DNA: TGTGCCAGCAGTTTAATTACTAGCGGTACCTACGAGCAGTACTTC
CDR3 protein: CASSLITSGTYEQYF

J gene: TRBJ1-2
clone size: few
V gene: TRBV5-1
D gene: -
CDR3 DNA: TGCGCCAGCAGCTTGGCCGACAGGAACTATGGCTACACCTTC
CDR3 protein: CASSLADRNYGYTF

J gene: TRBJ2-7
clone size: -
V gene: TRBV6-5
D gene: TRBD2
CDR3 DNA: TGTGCCAGCAGTTTCCGACTAGCGGGGGGGCCTTACGAGCAGTACTTC
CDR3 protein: CASSFRLAGGPYEQYF

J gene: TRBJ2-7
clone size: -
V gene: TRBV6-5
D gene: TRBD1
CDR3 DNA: TGTGCCAGCAGTCAGGGACAGGGAGGTGCCTACGAGCAGTACTTC
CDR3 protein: CASSQGQGGAYEQYF

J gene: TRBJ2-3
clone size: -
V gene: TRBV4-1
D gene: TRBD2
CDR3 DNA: TGCGCCAGCAGCCAAGAGGCTTCAGTAGCGGGTACAGATACGCAGTATTTT
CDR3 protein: CASSQEASVAGTDTQYF

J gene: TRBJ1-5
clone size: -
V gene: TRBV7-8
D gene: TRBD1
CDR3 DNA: TGTGCCAGCAGCCCAAATTGGGCTTTGACAGGGGGCTTCAGTCAGCCCCAGCATTTT
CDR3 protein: CASSPNWALTGGFSQPQHF

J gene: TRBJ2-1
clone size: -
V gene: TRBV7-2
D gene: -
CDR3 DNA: TGTGCCAGCAGCTTAGCAGCGAGCTCCTACAATGAGCAGTTCTTC
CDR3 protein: CASSLAASSYNEQFF

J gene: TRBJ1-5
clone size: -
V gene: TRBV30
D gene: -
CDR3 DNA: TGTGCCTGGAGTGTATCCCGTCAGGAGCCCCAGCATTTT
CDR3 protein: CAWSVSRQEPQHF

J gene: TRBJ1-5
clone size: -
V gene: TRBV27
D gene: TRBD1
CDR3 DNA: TGTGCCAGCAGAGCGACAGGGGCGATAATCATGCCCCAGCATTTT
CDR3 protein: CASRATGAIIMPQHF

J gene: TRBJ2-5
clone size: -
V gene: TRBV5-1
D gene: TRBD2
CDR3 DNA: TGCGCCAGCAGCTGGACCGGACGGGGAGGGGAGACCCAGTACTTC
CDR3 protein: CASSWTGRGGETQYF

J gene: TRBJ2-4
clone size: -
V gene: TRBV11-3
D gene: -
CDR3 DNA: TGTGCCAGCAGCTTATGCCTAGCGTGGAGGGCCAAAAACATTCAGTACTTC
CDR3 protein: CASSLCLAWRAKNIQYF

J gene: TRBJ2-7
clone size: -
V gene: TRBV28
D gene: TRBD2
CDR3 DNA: TGTGCCAGCAGTTTATTGACTAGCGGCCTCTACGAGCAGTACTTC
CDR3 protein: CASSLLTSGLYEQYF

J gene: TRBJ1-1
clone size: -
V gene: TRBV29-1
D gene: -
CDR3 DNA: TGCAGCGTTGTAAGGCAGCAGGGTGAAGCTTTCTTT
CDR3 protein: CSVVRQQGEAFF

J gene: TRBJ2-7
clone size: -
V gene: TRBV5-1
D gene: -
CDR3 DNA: TGCGCCAGCAGCTTGGGACTCGGGTTTAACGAGCAGTACTTC
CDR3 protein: CASSLGLGFNEQYF

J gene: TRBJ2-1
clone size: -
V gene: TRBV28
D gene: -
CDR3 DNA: TGTGCCAGCAGTTTACCGGTGGGAGAAGGACGGTCCAAGCAGTTCTTC
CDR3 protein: CASSLPVGEGRSKQFF

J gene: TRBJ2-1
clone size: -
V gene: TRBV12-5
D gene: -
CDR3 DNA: TGTGCTAGTGGTTCAGGGACTCCTTCTAATCAGTTCTTC
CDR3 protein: CASGSGTPSNQFF

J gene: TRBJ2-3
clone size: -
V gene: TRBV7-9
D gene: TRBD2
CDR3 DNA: TGTTCCAGCAGCTTGGCGGGAGCGGGGACAGATACGCAGTATTTT
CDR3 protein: CSSSLAGAGTDTQYF

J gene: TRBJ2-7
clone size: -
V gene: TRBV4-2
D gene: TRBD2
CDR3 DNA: TGTGCCAGCAGCCAGGAACTAGCGGGGCCCTACGAGCAGTACTTC
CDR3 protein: CASSQELAGPYEQYF

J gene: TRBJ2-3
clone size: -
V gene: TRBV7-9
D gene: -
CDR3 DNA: TGTTCCAGCAGCTTAGGCTTGGCGGAGGGTGGGTCAGATACGCAGTATTTT
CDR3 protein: CSSSLGLAEGGSDTQYF

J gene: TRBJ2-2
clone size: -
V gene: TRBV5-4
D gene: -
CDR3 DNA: TGTGCCAGCAGCTCAGGGATGGCGAACACCGGGGAGCTGTTTTTT
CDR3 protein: CASSSGMANTGELFF

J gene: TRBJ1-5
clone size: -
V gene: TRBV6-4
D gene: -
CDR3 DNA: TGTGCCAGCATGATTTTGAGGGGCAGGGGTCAGCCCCAGCATTTT
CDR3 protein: CASMILRGRGQPQHF